The 26 T cell receptor beta chains reported below all come from one sample, sequenced in a study of shared clonotypes between healthy human individuals. The repertoire was sequenced with immunoSEQ multiplex PCR; TCRdb's copy has only in-frame clones and lacks some. This table holds approximately 100,000 clones, 67% found once. Sequencing was carried out using memory CD8+ T cells sorted from blood. The sample's subset: CD45RO+ cells pooled with CCR7-negative TemRA cells. The source is a man aged 25-45 years in good health.

The chain carries TRBV7-2 and TRBJ1-5, with 7 bases matching TRBD1. J gave up 6 bases and V 5 bases, and 7 bases lay outside the gene matches. Per germline, CDR1 SGHTA and CDR2 FQGNSA. This CDR3 spans 14 amino acids. CDR3 residues: CASSAGGFGQPQHF. Here the CDR3 DNA reads TGTGCCAGCAGCGCAGGGGGGTTTGGTCAGCCCCAGCATTTT.

The rearrangement uses TRBV6-1 and TRBJ2-2; no reliable D call. Germline values: CDR1 MNHNS, CDR2 SASEGT. V was trimmed by 7 bases and J by 6 bases, leaving 12 bases between them. The CDR3 sequence is 13 residues long. In nucleotides, the CDR3 is TGTGCCAGCAAGGGCAGCACCGCCGGGGAGCTGTTTTTT. Its protein is CASKGSTAGELFF.

The chain couples TRBV11-3 to TRBJ2-1; tentatively, D is TRBD1 (6 bases). The CDR3 has 13 residues. Trimming shortened V by 5 bases and J by 10 bases, and 15 bases separated the two germline ends. Germline CDR1 and CDR2: SGHNT and YENEEA. The CDR3 region is CASSPGHFNEQFF. CDR3 nucleotide sequence: TGTGCCAGCAGCCCGGGACACTTCAACGAGCAGTTCTTC.

The gene calls are TRBV28 and TRBJ2-1; 10 nucleotides align to TRBD1. Looked up from germline, CDR1 is MDHEN and CDR2 is SYDVKM. V lost 5 bases, J lost 12 bases, and 7 bases stayed unmatched. CDR3 length: 13 amino acids. The chain's CDR3 is CASSPGQGVGQFF. DNA of the CDR3: TGTGCCAGCAGTCCCGGACAGGGGGTCGGGCAGTTCTTC.

The V gene is TRBV6-4, the J gene TRBJ2-1; D is undetermined. This CDR3 contains 14 residues. Trimming took off 0 bases at V and 8 bases at J, with 11 bases between the two ends. Germline-derived CDR1 and CDR2 are MRHNA and SNTAGT. The CDR3 loop is CASSDSVDRHEQFF. The DNA of the CDR3 is TGTGCCAGCAGTGACTCGGTGGATCGGCATGAGCAGTTCTTC.

The chain employs TRBV7-2 and TRBJ2-3, with TRBD2 identical over 9 bases. The ends lost 5 bases at V and 0 bases at J; junction bases unmatched: 3. The CDR3 spans 15 residues. Germline CDR1 SGHTA, CDR2 FQGNSA. The CDR3 nucleotides are TGTGCCAGCAGCCCGGGACTAGCTAGCACAGATACGCAGTATTTT. It encodes CASSPGLASTDTQYF.

This chain connects TRBV5-6 to TRBJ2-6; D uncertain. Per germline, CDR1 SGHDT and CDR2 YYEEEE. Trimming removed 3 bases from V and 6 bases from J, with 4 bases in between. The CDR3 is 12 residues long. The CDR3 DNA follows: TGTGCCAGCAGCTCGCCGGCCAACGTCCTGACTTTC. Translation gives CASSSPANVLTF. Complete variable domain (other parts from reference TRBV5-6 and TRBJ2-6): DAGVTQSPTHLIKTRGQQVTLRCSPKSGHDTVSWYQQALGQGPQFIFQYYEEEERQRGNFPDRFSGHQFPNYSSELNVNALLLGDSALYLCASSSPANVLTFGAGSRLTVL.

The chain links TRBV7-2 to TRBJ2-2; D possibly matches TRBD1 or TRBD2 (5 bases each). The germline V and J ends were trimmed by 3 bases and 0 bases, with 17 bases remaining between them. This CDR3 has 18 residues. Per the germline V gene, CDR1 is SGHTA and CDR2 is FQGNSA. DNA of the CDR3: TGTGCCAGCAGCTTGGACCCCCCGGGGCCTGCGAACACCGGGGAGCTGTTTTTT. This encodes CASSLDPPGPANTGELFF. The full variable domain, with the rest looked up from reference TRBV7-2 and TRBJ2-2, is GAGVSQSPSNKVTEKGKDVELRCDPISGHTALYWYRQSLGQGLEFLIYFQGNSAPDKSGLPSDRFSAERTGGSVSTLTIQRTQQEDSAVYLCASSLDPPGPANTGELFFGEGSRLTVL.

The table lists this clone with a few counts. The J gene is TRBJ2-2, the V gene TRBV10-2; D is undetermined. This CDR3 spans 15 amino acids. V lost 9 bases, J lost 0 bases, and 14 bases lay in between. CDR1 is WSHSY, CDR2 SAAADI, per germline. CDR3 amino acids: CASLETNANTGELFF. The CDR3 DNA sequence: TGCGCCAGTTTAGAGACAAATGCGAACACCGGGGAGCTGTTTTTT.

This clone was seen ten or more times. The chain has TRBV9 and TRBJ2-1; 11 bases match TRBD2. V dropped 3 bases and J dropped 15; count of bases not matched to a gene: 14. The length of the CDR3 is 15 residues. Germline values: CDR1 SGDLS, CDR2 YYNGEE. CDR3 coding DNA: TGTGCCAGCAGCGCAAGCCTAACTAGCGGGAGCCCGAGGTTCTTC. It codes for CASSASLTSGSPRFF.

The V and J genes are TRBV11-2 and TRBJ2-7; no firm D call. CDR3 size: 12 residues. Trimming cost V 5 bases and J 4 bases, with 9 bases left between them. Germline lookup yields CDR1 SGHAT and CDR2 FQNNGV. CDR3 loop: CASSLDTYEQYF. The CDR3 coding sequence is TGTGCCAGCAGCCTCGACACGTACGAGCAGTACTTC.

The gene calls are TRBV7-2 and TRBJ2-3; D is ambiguous. Trimming cost V 8 bases and J 4 bases, with 10 bases left between them. The CDR3 consists of 12 residues. Germline V gene lookup returns CDR1 SGHTA and CDR2 FQGNSA. The CDR3 DNA sequence: TGTGCCAGCTCCACGAGCGCAGATACGCAGTATTTT. Translation: CASSTSADTQYF.

This sequence joins TRBV6-1 and TRBJ2-1; D might be TRBD1 or TRBD2, each matching 5 bases. The germline V and J ends were trimmed by 1 base and 8 bases, with 18 bases remaining between them. Germline V CDR1 and CDR2: MNHNS, SASEGT. The CDR3 has 16 amino acids. CDR3 region: CASSEVPRGGGDEQFF. The CDR3 nucleotides read TGTGCCAGCAGTGAAGTTCCCCGGGGCGGAGGCGATGAGCAGTTCTTC.

The table lists this clone with a few counts. The chain combines TRBV10-2 with TRBJ2-3; 10 bases are a match to TRBD1. Germline CDR1 reads WSHSY; CDR2 reads SAAADI. The J segment lost 2 bases and the V segment lost 7 bases, leaving 9 bases of the junction unmatched. The CDR3 consists of 16 residues. In nucleotides, the CDR3 is TGCGCCAGCAATCACCCCGGGACAGGGGACACAGATACGCAGTATTTT. This sequence encodes CASNHPGTGDTDTQYF.

The rearrangement uses TRBV5-6 and TRBJ1-2; TRBD1 is a possible D gene (5 bases). The CDR3 is 15 residues long. The germline gives CDR1 SGHDT, CDR2 YYEEEE. The ends were cut back, 3 bases at V and 6 bases at J, with 18 bases in the middle. DNA of the CDR3: TGTGCCAGCAGCTCCCAGGGCGGGGGGTACAATGGCTACACCTTC. Translation: CASSSQGGGYNGYTF.

This clone was seen more than once but under ten times. The rearrangement joins TRBV4-1 to TRBJ2-7; 11 nucleotides line up with TRBD1. Trimming removed 1 base from V and 1 base from J; junction bases left unmatched: 0. Germline CDR1 reads MGHRA; CDR2 reads YSYEKL. The CDR3 has 15 amino acids. The CDR3 DNA follows: TGCGCCAGCAGCCAAGGGGACAGGGGGTCCTACGAGCAGTACTTC. Translated, it gives CASSQGDRGSYEQYF.

The chain carries TRBV5-6 and TRBJ2-7, with TRBD2 matching over 10 bases. The CDR3 spans 14 residues. Germline assignment: CDR1 SGHDT and CDR2 YYEEEE. V lost 3 bases and J lost 3; bases outside the gene matches: 3. In DNA, the CDR3 is TGTGCCAGCAGCTGGGGACTAGCGAGCTACGAGCAGTACTTC. Amino acids: CASSWGLASYEQYF.

This rearrangement joins TRBV14 to TRBJ1-1; 7 nucleotides match TRBD1. The V segment lost 3 bases and the J segment 11 bases; nucleotides outside the gene matches: 3. This CDR3 has 11 amino acids. Per germline, CDR1 SGHDN and CDR2 FVKESK. The CDR3 spells CASSQTGTAFF. CDR3 coding DNA: TGTGCCAGCAGCCAGACAGGGACGGCTTTCTTT. The full variable domain, its missing parts supplied by reference TRBV14 and TRBJ1-1, is EAGVTQFPSHSVIEKGQTVTLRCDPISGHDNLYWYRRVMGKEIKFLLHFVKESKQDESGMPNNRFLAERTGGTYSTLKVQPAELEDSGVYFCASSQTGTAFFGQGTRLTVV.

A few counts support this clone. V and J are TRBV2 and TRBJ2-7, with D perhaps being TRBD1 or TRBD2 (5 bases each). CDR1 is SNHLY, CDR2 FYNNEI, per germline. V lost 10 bases and J 7 bases, leaving 17 bases between the germline ends. This CDR3 spans 12 amino acids. The CDR3 nucleotides read TGTGCCATCGGGACCAAGGGTCCGGAGCAGTACTTC. It codes for CAIGTKGPEQYF.

The sample holds a few counts of this clone. The chain joins TRBV25-1 to TRBJ2-1; 7 bases map to TRBD2. Germline values: CDR1 MGHDK, CDR2 SYGVNS. Unmatched junction bases numbered 3, after V lost 3 bases and J lost 10 bases. The CDR3 consists of 12 residues. CDR3 region: CASSDREGEQFF. The CDR3 DNA reads TGTGCCAGCAGTGATAGGGAGGGGGAGCAGTTCTTC.

This chain connects TRBV19 to TRBJ2-1; no firm D call. With 3 bases removed from V and 10 bases from J, the gap between germline ends came to 13 bases. Germline V gene data show CDR1 as LNHDA and CDR2 as SQIVND (reference sequence). There are 13 residues in the CDR3. The CDR3 DNA sequence: TGTGCCAGTAGTATTGTCACGGGTGGGGAGCAGTTCTTC. Translation gives CASSIVTGGEQFF. Filled out from reference TRBV19 and TRBJ2-1, the complete variable domain reads DGGITQSPKYLFRKEGQNVTLSCEQNLNHDAMYWYRQDPGQGLRLIYYSQIVNDFQKGDIAEGYSVSREKKESFPLTVTSAQKNPTAFYLCASSIVTGGEQFFGPGTRLTVL.

This rearrangement joins TRBV29-1 to TRBJ2-5; 9 bases align to TRBD1. Germline values: CDR1 SQVTM, CDR2 ANQGSEA. The CDR3 has 15 amino acids. Germline trimming cut 3 bases from V and 3 bases from J; bases unmatched to any gene: 8. The DNA of the CDR3 is TGCAGCGTTGAGTCCAGGGACAGGGAGGAAGAGACCCAGTACTTC. Protein sequence: CSVESRDREEETQYF.

The rearrangement links TRBV15 to TRBJ1-4; 9 nucleotides line up with TRBD1. The CDR3 is made up of 15 amino acids. Trimming took 5 bases from V and 7 from J; bases not matched to a gene: 8. Germline assignment: CDR1 LNHNV and CDR2 YYDKDF (reference sequence). The CDR3 spells CATSGRQGGSEKLFF. The CDR3 nucleotides read TGTGCCACCAGCGGACGACAGGGGGGGAGTGAAAAACTGTTTTTT.

The rearrangement joins TRBV7-9 to TRBJ2-1, with 12 positions matching TRBD2. The CDR3 runs 16 residues. Losses at the gene ends were 3 bases for V and 4 bases for J; bases not matched to a gene: 4. Germline V gives CDR1 SEHNR, CDR2 FQNEAQ (reference sequence). The CDR3 region has the DNA TGTGCCAGCAGCTTCTTCGGACTAGCGGGGTACAATGAGCAGTTCTTC. Protein: CASSFFGLAGYNEQFF.

V and J are TRBV27 and TRBJ1-1, with D unresolved. The V end was cut by 3 bases, the J end by 4 bases, with 12 bases between. The CDR3 has 14 residues. Germline CDR1 MNHEY, CDR2 SMNVEV (reference sequence). The chain's CDR3 is CASSLTGGATEAFF. CDR3 bases: TGTGCCAGCAGTTTGACTGGAGGAGCCACTGAAGCTTTCTTT.

This clone was counted many times. Given a far larger clone just one base away, this is likely a sequencing read error. The sample holds other DNA sequences that translate to the same CDR3. V gene TRBV28 combines with J gene TRBJ2-1; D gene unclear. The germline gives CDR1 MDHEN, CDR2 SYDVKM. CDR3 size: 11 residues. V gave up 1 base and J gave up 10 bases, with 5 bases separating them. CDR3 DNA sequence: TGTGCCAGCAGTTTATACTACGAGCAGTTCTTC. As protein: CASSLYYEQFF.